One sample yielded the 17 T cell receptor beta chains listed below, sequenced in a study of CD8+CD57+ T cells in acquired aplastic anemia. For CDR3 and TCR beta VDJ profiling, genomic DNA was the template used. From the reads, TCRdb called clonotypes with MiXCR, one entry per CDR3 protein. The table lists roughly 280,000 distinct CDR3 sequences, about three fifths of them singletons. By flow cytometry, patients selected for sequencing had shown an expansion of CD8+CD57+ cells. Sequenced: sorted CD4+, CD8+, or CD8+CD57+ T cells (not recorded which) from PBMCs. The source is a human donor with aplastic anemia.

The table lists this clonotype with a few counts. The DNA for the CDR3 is TGCGCCAGCAGCTTCGGAGGAGAGAGCGAAAAACTGTTTTTT. It translates to CASSFGGESEKLFF. The chain employs TRBV5-1 and TRBJ1-4; D unresolved. Germline loops: CDR1 SGHRS, CDR2 YFSETQ. Between the trimmed V and J ends, which lost 2 bases and 8 bases, there was a span of 13 bases. CDR3 length: 14 residues.

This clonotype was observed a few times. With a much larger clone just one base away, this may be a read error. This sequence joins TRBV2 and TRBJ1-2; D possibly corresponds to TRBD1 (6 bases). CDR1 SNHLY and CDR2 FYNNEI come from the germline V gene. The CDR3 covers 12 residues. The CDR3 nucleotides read TGTGCCAGCAGTTCCGCAGGGGATGGCTGCACCTTC. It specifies CASSSAGDGCTF.

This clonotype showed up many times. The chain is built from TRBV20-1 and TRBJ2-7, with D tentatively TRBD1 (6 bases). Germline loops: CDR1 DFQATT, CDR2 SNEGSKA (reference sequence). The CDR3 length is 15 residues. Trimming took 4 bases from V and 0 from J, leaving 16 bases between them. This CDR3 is CSANPWGRGSYEQYF. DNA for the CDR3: TGCAGTGCTAATCCTTGGGGGCGCGGCTCCTACGAGCAGTACTTC.

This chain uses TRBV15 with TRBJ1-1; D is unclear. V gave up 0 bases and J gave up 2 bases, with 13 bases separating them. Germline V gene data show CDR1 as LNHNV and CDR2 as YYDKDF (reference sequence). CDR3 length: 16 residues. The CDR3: CATSRDLAAKNTEAFF. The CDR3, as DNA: TGTGCCACCAGCAGAGATCTTGCAGCTAAAAACACTGAAGCTTTCTTT.

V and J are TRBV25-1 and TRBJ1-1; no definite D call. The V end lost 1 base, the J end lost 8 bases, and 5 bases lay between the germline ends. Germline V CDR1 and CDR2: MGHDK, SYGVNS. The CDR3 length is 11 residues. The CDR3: CASSESGEAFF. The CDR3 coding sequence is TGTGCCAGCAGTGAATCGGGGGAAGCTTTCTTT.

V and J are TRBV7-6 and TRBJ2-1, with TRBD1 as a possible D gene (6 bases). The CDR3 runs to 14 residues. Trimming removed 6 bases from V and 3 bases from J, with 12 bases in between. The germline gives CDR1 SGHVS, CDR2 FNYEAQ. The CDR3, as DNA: TGTGCCAGCAGACCACAGGGTATCTACAATGAGCAGTTCTTC. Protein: CASRPQGIYNEQFF.

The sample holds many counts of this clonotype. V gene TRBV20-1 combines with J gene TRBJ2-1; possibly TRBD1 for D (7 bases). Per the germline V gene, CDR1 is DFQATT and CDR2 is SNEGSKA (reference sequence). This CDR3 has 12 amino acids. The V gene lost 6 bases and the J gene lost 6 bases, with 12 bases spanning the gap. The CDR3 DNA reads TGCAGTGCCCGACAGGGAGGCAATGAGCAGTTCTTC. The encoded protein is CSARQGGNEQFF.

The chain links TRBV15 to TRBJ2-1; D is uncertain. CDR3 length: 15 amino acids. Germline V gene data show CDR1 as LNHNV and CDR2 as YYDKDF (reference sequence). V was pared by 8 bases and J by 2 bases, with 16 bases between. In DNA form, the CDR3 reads TGTGCCACCTCGACGCCCCGCAAGACCTACAATGAGCAGTTCTTC. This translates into CATSTPRKTYNEQFF.

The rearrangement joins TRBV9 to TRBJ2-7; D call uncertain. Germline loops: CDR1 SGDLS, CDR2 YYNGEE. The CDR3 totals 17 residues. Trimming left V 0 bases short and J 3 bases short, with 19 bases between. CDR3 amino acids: CASSVGLGSLGLYEQYF. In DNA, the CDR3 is TGTGCCAGCAGCGTAGGGCTTGGCTCCTTAGGGCTCTACGAGCAGTACTTC.

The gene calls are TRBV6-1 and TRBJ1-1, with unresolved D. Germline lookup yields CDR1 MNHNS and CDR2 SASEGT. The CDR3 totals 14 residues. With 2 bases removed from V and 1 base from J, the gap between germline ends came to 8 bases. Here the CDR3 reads CASSERVWNTEAFF. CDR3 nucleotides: TGTGCCAGCAGTGAAAGGGTATGGAACACTGAAGCTTTCTTT.

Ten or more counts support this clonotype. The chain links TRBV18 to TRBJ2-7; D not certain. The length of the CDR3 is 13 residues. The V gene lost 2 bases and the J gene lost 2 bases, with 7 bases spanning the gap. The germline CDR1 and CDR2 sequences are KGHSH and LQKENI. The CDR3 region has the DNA TGTGCCAGCTCACCAGACCGAGCCTACGAGCAGTACTTC. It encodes CASSPDRAYEQYF.

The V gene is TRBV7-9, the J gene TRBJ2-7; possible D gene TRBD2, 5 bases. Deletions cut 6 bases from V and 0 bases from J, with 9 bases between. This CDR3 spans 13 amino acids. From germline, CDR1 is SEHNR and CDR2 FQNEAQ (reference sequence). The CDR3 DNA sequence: TGTGCCAGCAGTTCTAGCAGCTCCTACGAGCAGTACTTC. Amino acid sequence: CASSSSSSYEQYF.

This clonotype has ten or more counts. CDR3 nucleotides: TGCGCCAGCAGCGTGACTAGCACGAGCACAGATACGCAGTATTTT. It is translated as CASSVTSTSTDTQYF. The rearrangement uses TRBV5-1 and TRBJ2-3; TRBD2 matches at 7 bases. This CDR3 is 15 amino acids long. Germline lookup yields CDR1 SGHRS and CDR2 YFSETQ. With V trimmed by 4 bases and J by 0 bases, 5 bases remained unmatched.

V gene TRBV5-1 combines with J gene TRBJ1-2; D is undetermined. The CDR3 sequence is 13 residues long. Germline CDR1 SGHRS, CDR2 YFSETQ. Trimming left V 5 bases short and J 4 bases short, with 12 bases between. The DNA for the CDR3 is TGCGCCAGCAGATACGGGGATGGCTATGGCTACACCTTC. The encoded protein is CASRYGDGYGYTF.

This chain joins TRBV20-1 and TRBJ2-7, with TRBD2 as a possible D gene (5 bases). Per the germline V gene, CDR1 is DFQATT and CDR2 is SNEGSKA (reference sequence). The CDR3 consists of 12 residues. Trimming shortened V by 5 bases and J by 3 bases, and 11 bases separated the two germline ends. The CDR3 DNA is TGCAGTGCTTTCGGGGTGGGCTACGAGCAGTACTTC. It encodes CSAFGVGYEQYF.

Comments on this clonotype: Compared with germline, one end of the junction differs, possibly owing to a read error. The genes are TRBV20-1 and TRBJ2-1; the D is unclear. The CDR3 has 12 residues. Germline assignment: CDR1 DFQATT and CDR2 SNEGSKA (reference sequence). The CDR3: CSASIDGFERFF. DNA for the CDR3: TGCAGTGCTTCGATTGATGGATTTGAGCGGTTCTTC.

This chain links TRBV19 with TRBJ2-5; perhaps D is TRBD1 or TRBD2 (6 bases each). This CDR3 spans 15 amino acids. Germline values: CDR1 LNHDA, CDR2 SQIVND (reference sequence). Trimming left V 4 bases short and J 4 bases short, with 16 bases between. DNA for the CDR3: TGTGCCAGTAGTAACCTCGGGGGCGCGGGAGAGACCCAGTACTTC. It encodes CASSNLGGAGETQYF.